The clone carrying this T cell receptor (beta chain) is deemed medium-sized. Its specificity is not known. Authors' methods: A distant-metastasis classifier for papillary thyroid cancer was built using CDR3 differences across clinicopathological groups. TCRdb re-called the PCR reads with MiXCR. TCRdb, not the original authors, processed these V and J calls. The sample records more than 40,000 clones, roughly 3.2% being singletons. Prior to thyroid surgery, none of the patients had received any treatment. This sample is part of a study of metastatic and nonmetastatic thyroid tumors. Across the whole study: For malignant and benign thyroid patients, tumor or nodule tissue and blood were the sources whose repertoires were compared.

The length of the CDR3 is 14 residues. CDR1 and CDR2 from the germline V gene are GTSNPN and SVGIG (reference sequence). The V and J ends lost 3 bases and 1 base, in that order; junction bases with no gene match: 6. Study results and limitations: Relative to benign nodules, malignant thyroid tumors were reportedly characterized by significantly elevated TCR beta diversity in blood and tumor.

The chain employs TRBV30 and TRBJ2-7, with 7 bases aligning to TRBD2. This receptor was obtained from a female donor with papillary thyroid cancer or a benign thyroid nodule (not recorded which). Some clones in this sample may be carry-over from other donors' samples. The material sequenced was blood. CDR3 region: CAWRGVGGSYEQYF. Written as DNA, the CDR3 is TGTGCCTGGAGGGGGGTCGGGGGGTCCTACGAGCAGTACTTC.